This is a list of T cell receptor beta chains from one sample in a study of vaccination effects on CD4 cells after COVID-19. These receptors lack a known antigen. Repertoires were generated with immunoSEQ multiplex PCR, while TCRdb's copy carries only in-frame clones and drops some. The data hold about 48,000 clones, with 79% observed a single time. This material consisted of CD4+ T cells from PBMCs cultured with HCoV-OC43 spike peptides, taken before COVID-19 vaccination. These receptors all stem from a human donor who received a COVID-19 vaccine. The CDR3 runs from the conserved cysteine through the conserved F or W. Fields, in order: clone size, V gene, D gene, J gene, CDR3 DNA, CDR3 protein. The D gene is left open where the match is weak. Some rows mark clone size as missing; the rest say once, few, many or name a class of expanded clone.

NA	TRBV9	NA	TRBJ2-6	TGTGCCAGCAGCGTAGGAGGGGGGGGCTCTGGGGCCAACGTCCTGACTTTC	CASSVGGGGSGANVLTF
NA	TRBV11-3	NA	TRBJ2-2	TGTGCCAGCAGCTTATTTTCAGGGGCAGGCGGGGAGCTGTTTTTT	CASSLFSGAGGELFF
NA	TRBV24-1	TRBD1	TRBJ1-4	TGTGCCACCAGTGATCCCGGACAGGGGGATGAAAAACTGTTTTTT	CATSDPGQGDEKLFF
NA	TRBV5-8	NA	TRBJ1-3	TGTGCCAGCAGCCAAGGAGCGGGGGCGGGAGGAAACACCATATATTTT	CASSQGAGAGGNTIYF
few	TRBV19	NA	TRBJ1-2	TGTGCCAGTAGTGAACAGGGTATCAGTGGCTACACCTTC	CASSEQGISGYTF
NA	TRBV9	NA	TRBJ2-1	TGTGCCAGCAGCGTAGTGGAGGGGGTATCAGCTGAGCAGTTCTTC	CASSVVEGVSAEQFF
NA	TRBV5-1	NA	TRBJ2-6	TGCGCCAGCAGCCGGGACATGGGGCCAGGGGCCAACGTCCTGACTTTC	CASSRDMGPGANVLTF
NA	TRBV19	NA	TRBJ2-1	TGTGCCAGTAGTATCGGGCGCTCCTACAATGAGCAGTTCTTC	CASSIGRSYNEQFF
once	TRBV25-1	NA	TRBJ1-1	TGTGCCAGCAGCGAGGGACCGAGGAAAGATGAAGCTTTCTTT	CASSEGPRKDEAFF
NA	TRBV18	NA	TRBJ1-5	TGTGCCAGCTCACCAAGGGGCCCAGGGGACGATCAGCCCCAGCATTTT	CASSPRGPGDDQPQHF
once	TRBV6-5	NA	TRBJ1-1	TGTGCCAGCAGTTACTTCAGGGGCACTGAAGCTTTCTTT	CASSYFRGTEAFF
NA	TRBV2	NA	TRBJ2-5	TGTGCCAGCAGTGAAAATCCGGCTAGCGCGGAGACCCAGTACTTC	CASSENPASAETQYF
NA	TRBV3-1/TRBV3-2	NA	TRBJ1-1	TGTGCCAGCAGGTTCACAGGGAACACTGAAGCTTTCTTT	CASRFTGNTEAFF
NA	TRBV24-1	NA	TRBJ2-1	TGTGCCACCAGTGATAGGGATACAGGGTCATCCTCGTACAATGAGCAGTTCTTC	CATSDRDTGSSSYNEQFF
NA	TRBV7-2	NA	TRBJ2-5	TGTGCCAGCAGCCCCAGGACAGAAGAGACCCAGTACTTC	CASSPRTEETQYF
few	TRBV19	NA	TRBJ1-2	TGTGCCACGGACACGGCCGGGGCCTGGGGGGAAAGTGGCTACACCTTC	CATDTAGAWGESGYTF
NA	TRBV7-3	NA	TRBJ2-4	TGTGCCAGCAGCTTAACAGGGGGGAATGCCAAAAACATTCAGTACTTC	CASSLTGGNAKNIQYF
few	TRBV30	NA	TRBJ1-2	TGTGCCTGGAGTATTGGGGGATACTATGGCTACACCTTC	CAWSIGGYYGYTF
NA	TRBV12-3/TRBV12-4	NA	TRBJ1-2	TGTGCCAGCAGTTTGGGGTTGGTGGGTGGCTACACCTTC	CASSLGLVGGYTF
NA	TRBV30	NA	TRBJ1-5	TGTGCCTGGAGTGTCCGTGGGGGAAGCAATCAGCCCCAGCATTTT	CAWSVRGGSNQPQHF
NA	TRBV19	TRBD2	TRBJ2-1	TGTGCCAGTAGTTCGAATAGCGGGGGGTACAATGAGCAGTTCTTC	CASSSNSGGYNEQFF
NA	TRBV29-1	NA	TRBJ1-1	TGCAGCGTCCGGCGAGGGGCTGACGGCACTGAAGCTTTCTTT	CSVRRGADGTEAFF
NA	TRBV7-9	NA	TRBJ1-6	TGTGCCAGCAGCTTAGGGGGGTCCTATAATTCACCCCTCCACTTT	CASSLGGSYNSPLHF
few	TRBV5-1	NA	TRBJ2-1	TGCGCCAGCAGCTTGGCCACAGGGAACAATGAGCAGTTCTTC	CASSLATGNNEQFF
NA	TRBV3-1/TRBV3-2	NA	TRBJ2-5	TGTGCCAGCAGCCTCTTTGGGGCGGGAGAGACCCAGTACTTC	CASSLFGAGETQYF
NA	TRBV4-3	NA	TRBJ1-2	TGCGCCAGCAGCCAAGGGTCGACAGGACCGTTAATAAGTGGCTACACCTTC	CASSQGSTGPLISGYTF
NA	TRBV5-1	TRBD1	TRBJ2-1	TGCGCCAGCAGCTCCACCGGGACAGGATACAATGAGCAGTTCTTC	CASSSTGTGYNEQFF
NA	TRBV5-6	NA	TRBJ1-3	TGTGCCAGCAGCTTGCGCCAGAAATATGGAAACACCATATATTTT	CASSLRQKYGNTIYF
few	TRBV12-5	NA	TRBJ2-1	TGTGCTAGTGGTTTGATTATGCGAACCCTCAGGGGCTACAATGAGCAGTTCTTC	CASGLIMRTLRGYNEQFF
once	TRBV18	TRBD2	TRBJ2-4	TGTGCCAGCTCACCACCGATGGGAGGGTCTGACAAAAACATTCAGTACTTC	CASSPPMGGSDKNIQYF
NA	TRBV14	NA	TRBJ2-1	TGTGCCAGCAGCCAAGTCTGGCGGGACAATGAGCAGTTCTTC	CASSQVWRDNEQFF
NA	TRBV10-1	TRBD2	TRBJ2-1	TGCGCCAGCATCAATACTAGCGGGGGGGTAAATGAGCAGTTCTTC	CASINTSGGVNEQFF
few	TRBV14	NA	TRBJ2-3	TGTGCCAGCAGCCAAGATTGGAGCACAGATACGCAGTATTTT	CASSQDWSTDTQYF
NA	TRBV7-2	NA	TRBJ1-4	TGTGCCAGCAGCACAAGCGGTCGGGGCACGACTGGAAAACTGTTTTTT	CASSTSGRGTTGKLFF
NA	TRBV12-3/TRBV12-4	TRBD1	TRBJ2-4	TGTGCCAGCAGTTTATATGATGGAGACAGGGTGTACTTC	CASSLYDGDRVYF
NA	TRBV20-1	NA	TRBJ1-5	TGCAGTGCTAGTCAATCCTCTGCCGGGGACGATCAGCCCCAGCATTTT	CSASQSSAGDDQPQHF
NA	TRBV18	TRBD1	TRBJ1-1	TGTGCCAGCTCACCAACTACCGGGACAGGGAGCGCTGAAGCTTTCTTT	CASSPTTGTGSAEAFF
NA	TRBV30	NA	TRBJ1-4	TGTGCCTGGAAACGAGGGGCTAATGAAAAACTGTTTTTT	CAWKRGANEKLFF
NA	TRBV2	NA	TRBJ1-1	TGTGCCAGCAGGGAGGAAGGGACTGGGAAAGCTTTCTTT	CASREEGTGKAFF
NA	TRBV11-2	NA	TRBJ1-2	TGTGCCAGCAGCTCAGAGACGATCTATGGCTACACCTTC	CASSSETIYGYTF
NA	TRBV28	NA	TRBJ1-2	TGTGCCAGCAGTTTATTGACCAACTATGGCTACACCTTC	CASSLLTNYGYTF
NA	TRBV3-1/TRBV3-2	NA	TRBJ1-2	TGTGCCACCACAAGTCTTAACTATGGCTACACCTTC	CATTSLNYGYTF
NA	TRBV6-5	TRBD1	TRBJ1-2	TGTGCCAGCAGACCCGGGGACAGGGGGGCTTACGGCTACACCTTC	CASRPGDRGAYGYTF
NA	TRBV28	NA	TRBJ1-1	TGTGCCAGCACCATTACCCCGAACACTGAAGCTTTCTTT	CASTITPNTEAFF
NA	TRBV2	TRBD1	TRBJ2-2	TGTGCCAGCAGAGGCCGGGACAGGGGGGTTAGCACCGGGGAGCTGTTTTTT	CASRGRDRGVSTGELFF
NA	TRBV5-1	TRBD2	TRBJ2-5	TGCGCCAGCATGCGACTAGCGGGGGGGCAGGAGACCCAGTACTTC	CASMRLAGGQETQYF
NA	TRBV2	NA	TRBJ1-4	TGTGCCAGCAGACGACACCTTGAGGGTGAAAAACTGTTTTTT	CASRRHLEGEKLFF
NA	TRBV19	TRBD1	TRBJ2-5	TGTGCCAGTAGTAAGGAGACAGGGGCATTAGGGGAGACCCAGTACTTC	CASSKETGALGETQYF
NA	TRBV19	NA	TRBJ1-5	TGTGCCAGTACGCTGGCCCACCGTCAGCCCCAGCATTTT	CASTLAHRQPQHF